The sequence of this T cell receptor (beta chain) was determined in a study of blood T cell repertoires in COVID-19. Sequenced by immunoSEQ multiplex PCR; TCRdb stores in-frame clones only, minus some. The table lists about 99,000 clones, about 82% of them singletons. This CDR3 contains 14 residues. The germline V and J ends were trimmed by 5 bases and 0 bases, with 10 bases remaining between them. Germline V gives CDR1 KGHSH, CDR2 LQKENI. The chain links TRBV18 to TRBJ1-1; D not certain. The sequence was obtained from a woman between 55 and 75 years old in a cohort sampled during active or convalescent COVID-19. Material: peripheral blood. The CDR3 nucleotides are TGTGCCAGCTCAAAAGCACAGATGAACACTGAAGCTTTCTTT. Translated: CASSKAQMNTEAFF.